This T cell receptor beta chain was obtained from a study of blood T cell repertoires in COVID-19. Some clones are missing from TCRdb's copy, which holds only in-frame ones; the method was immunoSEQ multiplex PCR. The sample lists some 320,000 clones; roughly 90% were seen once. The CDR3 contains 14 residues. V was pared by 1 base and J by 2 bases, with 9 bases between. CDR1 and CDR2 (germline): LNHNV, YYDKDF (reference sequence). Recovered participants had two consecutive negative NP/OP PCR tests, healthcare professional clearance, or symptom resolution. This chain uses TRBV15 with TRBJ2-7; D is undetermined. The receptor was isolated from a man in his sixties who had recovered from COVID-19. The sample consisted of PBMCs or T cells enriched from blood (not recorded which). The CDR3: CATSRAPPTYEQYF. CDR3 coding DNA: TGTGCCACCAGCAGAGCCCCACCTACCTACGAGCAGTACTTC.